These 19 T cell receptor beta chains were all obtained from the same sample, sequenced in a study of OX40 agonist ivuxolimab in advanced cancers. TCRdb's table, derived via immunoSEQ multiplex PCR, lists solely in-frame clones and lacks some. Here the sample spans about 90,000 clones, around 85% being singletons. The sequenced sample was CD4+ or CD8+ T cells sorted from blood, obtained in a trial of the OX40 agonist ivuxolimab. Source of these receptors: an adult with an advanced solid tumor such as melanoma, head and neck, liver or kidney cancer.

This sequence joins TRBV2 and TRBJ2-5, with D perhaps TRBD2 (7 bases). The germline gives CDR1 SNHLY, CDR2 FYNNEI. The V end was cut by 4 bases, the J end by 4 bases, with 10 bases between. This CDR3 spans 13 amino acids. This chain's CDR3 is CASSGGGRETQYF. DNA for the CDR3: TGTGCCAGCAGTGGGGGGGGCCGAGAGACCCAGTACTTC.

This chain connects TRBV4-1 to TRBJ1-4; D is uncertain. CDR3 length: 16 residues. The V gene lost 4 bases and the J gene lost 0 bases, with 12 bases spanning the gap. Looked up from germline, CDR1 is MGHRA and CDR2 is YSYEKL. CDR3 sequence (DNA): TGCGCCAGCAGCCTAACCGTATCTGCAACTAATGAAAAACTGTTTTTT. It codes for CASSLTVSATNEKLFF.

The chain joins TRBV6-5 to TRBJ2-7; the D is unclear. The CDR3 extends over 14 amino acids. Looked up from germline, CDR1 is MNHEY and CDR2 is SVGAGI. The germline V and J ends were trimmed by 2 bases and 1 base, with 9 bases remaining between them. CDR3 nucleotides: TGTGCCAGCAGTTACCTAGAAACATCCTACGAGCAGTACGTC. Protein sequence: CASSYLETSYEQYV.

The chain is built from TRBV6-5 and TRBJ2-5; D is undetermined. This CDR3 has 15 amino acids. V was clipped by 0 bases and J by 7 bases, with 15 bases between them. Germline CDR1 MNHEY, CDR2 SVGAGI. This CDR3 reads CASSYSEPFVGTQYF. The CDR3 DNA sequence: TGTGCCAGCAGTTACTCGGAACCTTTTGTAGGGACCCAGTACTTC.

The gene calls are TRBV18 and TRBJ2-3; tentatively, D is TRBD1 (5 bases). The V and J ends lost 4 bases and 6 bases respectively, with 20 bases between them. This CDR3 has 16 amino acids. CDR1 and CDR2 (germline): KGHSH, LQKENI. The CDR3 sequence is CASSQNSVQGMDTQYF. Here the CDR3 DNA reads TGTGCCAGCTCACAAAACTCGGTGCAGGGAATGGATACGCAGTATTTT.

This clone has just one count. The chain is built from TRBV6-1 and TRBJ1-5, with D uncertain. The CDR3 spans 14 residues. Germline CDR1 is MNHNS and CDR2 is SASEGT. V lost 3 bases and J lost 1, with 7 bases in between. CDR3 in amino acids: CASSDRPSNQPQHF. Written as DNA, the CDR3 is TGTGCCAGCAGTGACAGGCCCAGCAATCAGCCCCAGCATTTT.

V usage is TRBV19 and J usage is TRBJ1-4; D not certain. Trimming shortened V by 5 bases and J by 5 bases, and 18 bases separated the two germline ends. Looked up from germline, CDR1 is LNHDA and CDR2 is SQIVND (reference sequence). This CDR3 comprises 16 residues. CDR3 protein: CASSLYGSRPNEKLFF. In DNA, the CDR3 is TGTGCCAGTAGTCTCTATGGGAGCAGGCCAAATGAAAAACTGTTTTTT.

In this sample, this clone turned up a few times. The chain couples TRBV18 to TRBJ2-2; no definite D call. CDR1 is KGHSH, CDR2 LQKENI, per germline. V was clipped by 0 bases and J by 7 bases, with 6 bases between them. The CDR3 length is 13 residues. DNA for the CDR3: TGTGCCAGCTCACCACCTCGCCTCGGGGAGCTGTTTTTT. It yields the protein CASSPPRLGELFF.

Comment on this clone: The germline gene is not matched at one end of the junction; a read error may be the cause. The V gene is TRBV11-2, the J gene TRBJ2-6; D is undetermined. The CDR3 extends over 13 amino acids. The germline CDR1 and CDR2 sequences are SGHAT and FQNNGV. DNA for the CDR3: TGTGCCAGCACCTTAGCTGGGGCCAACGTCCTGACTTTC. The encoded protein is CASTLAGANVLTF.

The CDR3 DNA reads TGCGCCAGCAGCTCCACCGATGGACAGGCAGCTTATAGCAATCAGCCCCAGCATTTT. Its protein product is CASSSTDGQAAYSNQPQHF. The chain uses TRBV5-1 and TRBJ1-5; 7 bases fit TRBD1. Unmatched junction bases numbered 15, after V lost 3 bases and J lost 0 bases. CDR3 length: 19 amino acids. Germline V lookup: CDR1 SGHRS, CDR2 YFSETQ. Looking up the rest from reference TRBV5-1 and TRBJ1-5 gives the full variable domain: KAGVTQTPRYLIKTRGQQVTLSCSPISGHRSVSWYQQTPGQGLQFLFEYFSETQRNKGNFPGRFSGRQFSNSRSEMNVSTLELGDSALYLCASSSTDGQAAYSNQPQHFGDGTRLSIL.

On this clone itself: Its ends do not fully match the called genes, so a read error is possible. This chain links TRBV7-7 with TRBJ2-1; D gene ambiguous. From germline, CDR1 is SSHAT and CDR2 FNYEAQ (reference sequence). The CDR3 contains 16 residues. The DNA of the CDR3 is TGTGCTAGCAGCTTCGGAGCAAAGAGTCCCTACAATGAGCAGTTCTTC. Translated: CASSFGAKSPYNEQFF.

The V call is TRBV7-2, the J call TRBJ2-3, with D possibly being TRBD2 (7 bases). V was clipped by 5 bases and J by 2 bases, with 14 bases between them. CDR3 size: 15 residues. Germline CDR1 is SGHTA and CDR2 is FQGNSA. Written as DNA, the CDR3 is TGTGCCAGCAGCCGGACGGGGGGCCTCACAGATACGCAGTATTTT. The encoded protein is CASSRTGGLTDTQYF.

V gene TRBV7-3 combines with J gene TRBJ2-1; 9 bases match TRBD2. CDR1 and CDR2 (germline): SGHTA, FQGTGA. With V trimmed by 2 bases and J by 6 bases, 5 bases remained unmatched. This CDR3 contains 15 residues. The CDR3 is CASSLSAGGRNEQFF. As DNA, the CDR3 is TGTGCCAGCAGCTTATCAGCGGGGGGTCGCAATGAGCAGTTCTTC.

The genes are TRBV7-4 and TRBJ1-5; D is unclear. CDR3 length: 18 amino acids. V was shortened by 5 bases and J by 0 bases, with 20 bases between the two germline ends. Germline values: CDR1 SGHVT, CDR2 SQSDAQ. The CDR3 here is CASSPHIRAECSNQPQHF. The CDR3 nucleotides read TGTGCCAGCAGCCCGCACATTCGGGCAGAGTGTAGCAATCAGCCCCAGCATTTT.

The genes are TRBV29-1 and TRBJ2-5; D remains ambiguous. This CDR3 has 11 amino acids. Per the germline V gene, CDR1 is SQVTM and CDR2 is ANQGSEA. The V end lost 5 bases, the J end lost 4 bases, and 8 bases lay between the germline ends. As DNA, the CDR3 is TGCAGCGTTCAAAGGTCAGAGACCCAGTACTTC. As protein: CSVQRSETQYF.

This chain uses TRBV6-5 with TRBJ2-6, with a tentative D call TRBD2 (6 bases). CDR3 length: 15 residues. The germline V gene has CDR1 MNHEY and CDR2 SVGAGI. Trimming left V 7 bases short and J 0 bases short, with 10 bases between. CDR3 sequence: CASNQGGSGANVLTF. Here the CDR3 DNA reads TGTGCCAGCAACCAGGGAGGCTCTGGGGCCAACGTCCTGACTTTC.

The chain combines TRBV5-6 with TRBJ2-1, with 8 positions matching TRBD2. The CDR3 contains 14 residues. Looked up from germline, CDR1 is SGHDT and CDR2 is YYEEEE. V gave up 5 bases and J gave up 5 bases; unmatched junction bases: 6. CDR3 sequence reads: CASSPLGGDNEQFF. For the CDR3, the DNA is TGTGCCAGCAGTCCGCTCGGGGGGGACAATGAGCAGTTCTTC.

The rearrangement joins TRBV9 to TRBJ2-7; 8 bases match TRBD2. CDR1 is SGDLS, CDR2 YYNGEE, per germline. J lost 6 bases, V lost 5 bases, and 4 bases had no gene match. CDR3 size: 12 residues. The CDR3 coding sequence is TGTGCCAGCAGTCGTAGCGGGATCGAGCAGTACTTC. Translating it yields CASSRSGIEQYF.

The chain is built from TRBV7-2 and TRBJ2-3; 13 bases are a match to TRBD2. The germline V gene has CDR1 SGHTA and CDR2 FQGNSA. The length of the CDR3 is 15 residues. J lost 4 bases, V lost 4 bases, and 2 bases had no gene match. This CDR3 reads CASSSGTSGADTQYF. CDR3 bases: TGTGCCAGCAGCTCCGGGACTAGCGGGGCAGATACGCAGTATTTT.